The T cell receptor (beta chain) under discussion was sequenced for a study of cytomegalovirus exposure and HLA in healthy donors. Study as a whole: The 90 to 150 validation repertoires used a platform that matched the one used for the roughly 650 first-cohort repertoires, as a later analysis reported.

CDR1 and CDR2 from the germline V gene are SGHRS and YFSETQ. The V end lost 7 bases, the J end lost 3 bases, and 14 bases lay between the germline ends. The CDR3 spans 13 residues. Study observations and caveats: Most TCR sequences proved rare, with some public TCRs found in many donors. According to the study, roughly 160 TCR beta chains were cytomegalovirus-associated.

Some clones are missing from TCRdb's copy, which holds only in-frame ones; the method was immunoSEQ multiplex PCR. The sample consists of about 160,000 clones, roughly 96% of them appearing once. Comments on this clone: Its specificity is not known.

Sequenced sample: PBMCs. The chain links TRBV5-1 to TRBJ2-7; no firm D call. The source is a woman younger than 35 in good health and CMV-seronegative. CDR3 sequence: CASGEETFYEQYF. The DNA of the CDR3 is TGCGCCAGCGGAGAGGAGACGTTCTACGAGCAGTACTTC. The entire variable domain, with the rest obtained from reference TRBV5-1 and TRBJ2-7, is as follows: KAGVTQTPRYLIKTRGQQVTLSCSPISGHRSVSWYQQTPGQGLQFLFEYFSETQRNKGNFPGRFSGRQFSNSRSEMNVSTLELGDSALYLCASGEETFYEQYFGPGTRLTVT.